Shown below are 8 T cell receptor beta chains from a single sample sequenced in a study of shared clonotypes between healthy human individuals. This table comes from immunoSEQ multiplex PCR, and its TCRdb copy is limited to in-frame clones, with some not included. The sample holds about 1,900,000 clones; approximately 94% are singletons and the top ten take around 1.2%. Naive CD8 isolation took CD45RO-negative cells positively selected for CCR7 and excluded terminally differentiated effector memory CD45RA+ cells. The sequenced material came from naive CD8+ T cells sorted from blood. The source is a man aged 18 to 30 in good health.

The chain combines TRBV7-6 with TRBJ2-3; 13 bases map to TRBD2. The CDR3 has 13 amino acids. Germline loops: CDR1 SGHVS, CDR2 FNYEAQ. Trimming took 4 bases from V and 12 from J; bases not matched to a gene: 4. Here the CDR3 reads CASSSGTSGTQYF. In DNA, the CDR3 is TGTGCCAGCAGCTCCGGGACTAGCGGGACTCAGTATTTT.

The rearrangement uses TRBV9 and TRBJ2-2; weak D call: TRBD1 (5 bases). Trimming cost V 0 bases and J 3 bases, with 9 bases left between them. CDR1 and CDR2 from the germline V gene are SGDLS and YYNGEE. This CDR3 comprises 15 residues. CDR3 loop: CASSVVGAHTGELFF. CDR3 bases: TGTGCCAGCAGCGTAGTAGGGGCGCACACCGGGGAGCTGTTTTTT.

The V call is TRBV30, the J call TRBJ2-1; no clear D gene. CDR1 and CDR2 from the germline V gene are GTSNPN and SVGIG (reference sequence). V was clipped by 2 bases and J by 9 bases, with 17 bases between them. The CDR3 totals 14 residues. CDR3 in DNA: TGTGCCTGGAGTCGGGCGGTGGAATTCCCTGAGCAGTTCTTC. Protein product: CAWSRAVEFPEQFF.

CDR3 DNA sequence: TGTGCCAGCAGTTTAAGACAGGCAACTATAGAGCAGTACTTC. Translated, it gives CASSLRQATIEQYF. The chain recombines TRBV27 with TRBJ2-7, with D perhaps matching TRBD1 (6 bases). The germline CDR1 and CDR2 sequences are MNHEY and SMNVEV (reference sequence). The V gene lost 2 bases and the J gene lost 7 bases, with 15 bases spanning the gap. The CDR3 length is 14 residues.

J is TRBJ1-6 and V is TRBV30; no clear D gene. Germline V gene lookup returns CDR1 GTSNPN and CDR2 SVGIG (reference sequence). V was shortened by 5 bases and J by 10 bases, with 9 bases between the two germline ends. This CDR3 comprises 11 residues. The CDR3 DNA is TGTGCCTGGGACGCGGGGTCACCCCTCCACTTT. This sequence encodes CAWDAGSPLHF.

CDR3 sequence: CASSEDLSRTGNEQFF. CDR3 nucleotides: TGCGCCAGCAGTGAGGACTTGAGCAGGACGGGGAATGAGCAGTTCTTC. V is TRBV10-1 and J is TRBJ2-1; tentative D call: TRBD2 (5 bases). The germline V gene has CDR1 WNHNN and CDR2 SYGVQD (reference sequence). The CDR3 loop spans 16 amino acids. V gave up 2 bases and J gave up 7 bases, with 18 bases separating them.

The chain uses TRBV10-2 and TRBJ1-1; D call uncertain. Trimming removed 3 bases at V and 1 base at J, with 9 bases between. Germline V gene lookup returns CDR1 WSHSY and CDR2 SAAADI. This CDR3 has 14 residues. In DNA, the CDR3 is TGCGCCAGCAGTGATCGGGTCGGGAACACTGAAGCTTTCTTT. It yields the protein CASSDRVGNTEAFF.

This clone was counted between two and nine times. Other DNA sequences in the same sample also yield this CDR3. This chain joins TRBV30 and TRBJ1-1; no firm D call. Trimming shortened V by 0 bases and J by 4 bases, and 9 bases separated the two germline ends. CDR1 is GTSNPN, CDR2 SVGIG, per germline (reference sequence). This CDR3 comprises 13 residues. DNA of the CDR3: TGTGCCTGGAGTGTACGGGGAGTCACTGAAGCTTTCTTT. Amino acids: CAWSVRGVTEAFF.